The 8 T cell receptor beta chains below were found in one sample sequenced in a study of CD8 T cells in ankylosing spondylitis. Study outcomes and limitations: Ankylosing spondylitis blood appeared to carry a characteristic TCR beta motif of roughly 8 highly homologous variants.

No cognate antigen is known for these TCRs. TCRdb fed the 5' RACE reads into MiXCR, producing one record per CDR3 protein. Of about 460,000 distinct CDR3 sequences listed, approximately 5% are singletons. Sequenced sample: blood, either unsorted or a sorted T cell fraction (not recorded which). These receptors originate from a male donor with ankylosing spondylitis.

This clonotype was seen many times. V gene TRBV7-9 combines with J gene TRBJ2-1; D is uncertain. The CDR3 runs 14 residues. Germline V lookup: CDR1 SEHNR, CDR2 FQNEAQ (reference sequence). The germline V and J ends were trimmed by 1 base and 7 bases, with 11 bases remaining between them. The DNA for the CDR3 is TGTGCCAGCAGCTTAGTTAGCTTCCATAATGAGCAGTTCTTC. This encodes CASSLVSFHNEQFF.

This clonotype was picked up many times. The rearrangement links TRBV20-1 to TRBJ2-3; D is unresolved. The germline V gene encodes CDR1 DFQATT and CDR2 SNEGSKA (reference sequence). V was pared by 7 bases and J by 1 base, with 12 bases between. This CDR3 has 13 amino acids. In DNA, the CDR3 is TGCAGTGAGGTAGGCCTGGGCACAGATACGCAGTATTTT. Protein product: CSEVGLGTDTQYF.

Many counts were recorded for this clonotype. CDR3 DNA sequence: TGTGCCAGCAGGTCCTGGGGGGGGGCAAAAGATACGCAGTATTTT. Protein sequence: CASRSWGGAKDTQYF. The chain employs TRBV12-3 or TRBV12-4 and TRBJ2-3, with D tentatively TRBD2 (7 bases). Trimming shortened V by 6 bases and J by 5 bases, and 18 bases separated the two germline ends. This CDR3 region has 15 residues.

This clonotype was observed many times. V and J are TRBV6-1 and TRBJ2-2, with D maybe TRBD2 (6 bases). The CDR3 has 15 residues. V lost 6 bases and J lost 3, with 14 bases in between. Germline CDR1 is MNHNS and CDR2 is SASEGT. Here the CDR3 reads CASRGLRGYTGELFF. The CDR3 DNA follows: TGTGCCAGCAGGGGACTCCGTGGGTACACCGGGGAGCTGTTTTTT.

This clonotype has a count of ten or more. The J gene is TRBJ2-1, the V gene TRBV4-1; 8 bases agree with TRBD1. V dropped 3 bases and J dropped 9; count of bases not matched to a gene: 10. This CDR3 is 15 amino acids long. The germline gives CDR1 MGHRA, CDR2 YSYEKL. The CDR3 sequence is CASSQVRTGFGEQFF. The DNA for the CDR3 is TGCGCCAGCAGCCAGGTCCGGACAGGGTTCGGTGAGCAGTTCTTC.

This clonotype was recorded many times. This sequence joins TRBV29-1 and TRBJ2-7; 7 nucleotides line up with TRBD2. Germline V gene sequence: CDR1 SQVTM, CDR2 ANQGSEA. The CDR3 has 13 amino acids. Germline trimming cut 3 bases from V and 6 bases from J; bases unmatched to any gene: 8. The DNA for the CDR3 is TGCAGCGTTGAGGGCGGGACTACCCTCGAGCAGTACTTC. Translation: CSVEGGTTLEQYF.

There are many counts of this clonotype. J is TRBJ2-7 and V is TRBV20-1; 7 nucleotides line up with TRBD1. CDR1 DFQATT and CDR2 SNEGSKA come from the germline V gene (reference sequence). CDR3 length equals 13 residues. V dropped 3 bases and J dropped 5; count of bases not matched to a gene: 7. This chain's CDR3 is CSASDRVVDEQYF. In DNA form, the CDR3 reads TGCAGTGCTAGTGACAGGGTGGTAGACGAGCAGTACTTC.

Notes on this clonotype: A read error may explain this, as a much larger clone is one base away. J is TRBJ2-1 and V is TRBV3-1, with D possibly being TRBD1 (5 bases). The length of the CDR3 is 16 residues. Germline-derived CDR1 and CDR2 are LGHDT and YNNKEL (reference sequence). The CDR3 nucleotides are TGTGCCAGCACCCAAATTGGGGCAGGGTCCTACAATGAGCAGTTCTTC. Protein: CASTQIGAGSYNEQFF.